The clone carrying this T cell receptor beta chain turned up a few times. Its cognate antigen is unknown. This sample stems from a study of cytomegalovirus exposure and HLA in healthy donors. The CDR3 has 14 amino acids. The germline V gene encodes CDR1 SGDLS and CDR2 YYNGEE. V was clipped by 2 bases and J by 8 bases, with 14 bases between them. This PCR relied on a set of 60 Vbeta primers and 13 Jbeta primers. The repertoire was sequenced with immunoSEQ multiplex PCR; TCRdb's copy has only in-frame clones and lacks some. The sample has roughly 100,000 clones, approximately 80% seen once; the top ten hold around 6%. Study results and caveats: Later on, an analysis tied some 17,000 TCR beta sequences to HLA alleles at 0.05 false discovery rate.

The TCR was taken from a male donor in good health and CMV-seronegative. The sample was PBMCs. V usage is TRBV9 and J usage is TRBJ2-1; a possible D gene is TRBD1 (5 bases). DNA of the CDR3: TGTGCCAGCAGCGTTCTAGGGGTAGGGGATGAGCAGTTCTTC. Encoded protein: CASSVLGVGDEQFF.